This T cell receptor (beta chain) was identified during a study of identical twins. A single record per CDR3 protein comes from TCRdb applying MiXCR to the 5' RACE reads. Of about 240,000 distinct CDR3 sequences in the sample, 7.5% were seen once. J gave up 8 bases and V 5 bases, and 12 bases lay outside the gene matches. This CDR3 contains 15 residues. Germline V CDR1 and CDR2: SGHVS, FQNEAQ. General study findings and limits: Memory repertoires lacked the insertion deficit that abundant cord blood beta clonotypes showed. Surplus twin overlap in beta out-of-frame sequences was less pronounced.

This clonotype came up a few times. Its antigen is undetermined. The same specimen was also included in a second study, on yellow fever vaccine responses in identical twins. From that report: Vaccine T cell responses of twins reportedly seemed partly convergent and partly personalized.

The V call is TRBV7-8, the J call TRBJ2-1, with 7 positions matching TRBD1. This receptor was obtained from a woman aged 18-30 years in good health. Sequencing was done on a sample of CD8+ T cells sorted from blood. The CDR3 is CASSPTGQLNYEQFF. As DNA, the CDR3 is TGTGCCAGCAGCCCGACGGGACAGTTGAATTATGAGCAGTTCTTC.